This TCR beta chain is from a study of PD-L1 blockade in urothelial cancer. Whole-study context: Blood analysis took place 3 weeks (second dose) and 6 weeks after treatment start.

Trimming removed 4 bases from V and 7 bases from J, with 15 bases in between. Per germline, CDR1 SGHNT and CDR2 YYREEE (reference sequence). The CDR3 runs 15 residues. Using immunoSEQ multiplex PCR, the repertoire was profiled, and TCRdb retains in-frame clones only, with some absent. The data contain 55,000 to 85,000 clones, approximately 91% of them singletons. The source is a man aged 55-75 years with urothelial cancer. The sequenced sample was PBMCs, obtained around atezolizumab (anti-PD-L1) treatment. The chain combines TRBV5-4 with TRBJ1-6, with D perhaps matching TRBD1 (5 bases). CDR3 sequence reads: CASSTRGGENSPLHF. Here the CDR3 DNA reads TGTGCCAGCAGCACACGGGGAGGGGAGAATTCACCCCTCCACTTT.